This T cell receptor (beta chain) was observed in a study of CD8 T cells in ankylosing spondylitis. Study-wide results and limits: Fewer than 10 highly homologous variants made up a TCR beta motif that seemed to typify ankylosing spondylitis blood. The disease-linked clones had a CD8+ phenotype and low blood frequencies. Both synovial fluid and blood in reactive arthritis had previously been reported to carry some motif variants. Matched synovial fluid from ankylosing spondylitis patients was reported to be enriched for disease-linked clones.

At least ten counts were recorded for this clonotype. Its antigen is undetermined. Germline CDR1 MNHNS, CDR2 SASEGT. V dropped 4 bases and J dropped 2 bases, with 15 bases sitting between them. This CDR3 region has 15 residues. TCRdb used MiXCR to reprocess the 5' RACE reads, holding one entry per CDR3 protein. In the table there are approximately 520,000 distinct CDR3 sequences, approximately 5.3% of which are singletons. The chain joins TRBV6-1 to TRBJ2-7, with D possibly TRBD1 on 7 matching bases. Sequences were obtained from blood, either unsorted or a sorted T cell fraction (not recorded which). This receptor was obtained from a male donor with ankylosing spondylitis. As DNA, the CDR3 is TGTGCCAGCAGTGGAAGGACAGGAGGGCCCTACGAGCAGTACTTC. This gives the protein CASSGRTGGPYEQYF.